Presented here are 6 T cell receptor beta chains from one specimen sequenced in a study of shared clonotypes between healthy human individuals. Sequenced by immunoSEQ multiplex PCR; TCRdb stores in-frame clones only, minus some. The profile covers 2 million or so clones, with roughly 94% appearing a single time and more than 0.1% taken by the ten largest. The specimen was naive CD4+ T cells sorted from blood. This sample's subset: CD45RA+ positively selected. These receptor sequences come from a young man in good health.

The V and J genes are TRBV7-3 and TRBJ2-4; 7 bases are a match to TRBD2. The CDR3 has 15 amino acids. Germline V gives CDR1 SGHTA, CDR2 FQGTGA. With 5 bases clipped from V and 2 bases from J, the junction kept 6 bases outside the gene matches. The CDR3 protein is CASSQTGGTKNIQYF. As DNA, the CDR3 is TGTGCCAGCAGCCAAACCGGGGGGACCAAAAACATTCAGTACTTC.

The count of this clone is one. The chain is built from TRBV7-9 and TRBJ2-7, with D perhaps being TRBD1 or TRBD2 (5 bases each). Germline loops: CDR1 SEHNR, CDR2 FQNEAQ (reference sequence). The CDR3 runs to 13 residues. V lost 4 bases, J lost 1 base, and 8 bases lay in between. CDR3 nucleotide sequence: TGTGCCAGCAGCTCGGGACCGTCCTACGAGCAGTACTTC. This sequence encodes CASSSGPSYEQYF.

The CDR3 reads CASSGVTQETQYF. As DNA, the CDR3 is TGTGCCAGTAGTGGGGTGACTCAAGAGACCCAGTACTTC. V gene TRBV19 combines with J gene TRBJ2-5; D remains unclear. The CDR3 length is 13 residues. Germline lookup yields CDR1 LNHDA and CDR2 SQIVND (reference sequence). Between the trimmed V and J ends, which lost 5 bases and 2 bases, there was a span of 9 bases.

J is TRBJ2-3 and V is TRBV6-4, with 7 bases fitting TRBD2. The CDR3 spans 16 residues. Germline loops: CDR1 MRHNA, CDR2 SNTAGT. V lost 5 bases, J lost 2 bases, and 10 bases stayed unmatched. The CDR3 DNA sequence: TGTGCCAGCAGTCCAAACGGTGGGGGGGTCACAGATACGCAGTATTTT. Encoded protein: CASSPNGGGVTDTQYF.

Notes on this clone: The sample carries other DNA sequences with the same CDR3. The chain employs TRBV28 and TRBJ1-2; no clear D. This CDR3 is built from 14 residues. V gave up 2 bases and J gave up 4 bases, with 11 bases separating them. The germline V gene encodes CDR1 MDHEN and CDR2 SYDVKM. The CDR3, as DNA: TGTGCCAGCAGTTTAGCGGACCTTTCCTATGGCTACACCTTC. This sequence encodes CASSLADLSYGYTF.

This chain joins TRBV10-1 and TRBJ2-7; TRBD2 agrees at 14 bases. Germline V gene lookup returns CDR1 WNHNN and CDR2 SYGVQD (reference sequence). The V and J ends lost 3 bases and 3 bases, in that order; junction bases with no gene match: 7. There are 17 residues in the CDR3. Written as DNA, the CDR3 is TGCGCCAGCAGTGAACGAAGACTAGCGGGGGGGCGCTACGAGCAGTACTTC. This codes for CASSERRLAGGRYEQYF.